A single sample gave rise to the 19 T cell receptor beta chains below, sequenced in a study of blood T cell repertoires in COVID-19. The data were produced by immunoSEQ multiplex PCR, yet TCRdb's version contains in-frame clones alone and is incomplete. The top ten clones hold approximately 4.6% of a sample with under 350,000 clones, approximately 86% of them seen once. The source material was PBMCs or T cells enriched from blood (not recorded which). Every receptor here comes from a woman in her forties with acute COVID-19.

This sequence joins TRBV11-3 and TRBJ2-2; D is perhaps TRBD1 (5 bases). V lost 5 bases to trimming and J lost 0 bases, with 10 bases between them. The CDR3 totals 15 residues. In germline, CDR1 is SGHNT, CDR2 YENEEA. CDR3 nucleotides: TGTGCCAGCAGCCGCGGACAAGCGAACACCGGGGAGCTGTTTTTT. Translated: CASSRGQANTGELFF.

The CDR3 protein is CASTGQGFKTEAFF. The CDR3 DNA reads as TGCGCCAGTACTGGACAGGGTTTTAAGACTGAAGCTTTCTTT. V usage is TRBV10-1 and J usage is TRBJ1-1; 8 bases align to TRBD1. The trim removed 9 bases at V and 5 bases at J, leaving 11 bases unmatched. CDR1 and CDR2 (germline): WNHNN, SYGVQD (reference sequence). The CDR3 is 14 amino acids.

This chain joins TRBV3-1 (or the pseudogene TRBV3-2) and TRBJ1-4; D remains unclear. The CDR3 covers 13 residues. V lost 2 bases and J lost 8, with 9 bases in between. Germline V gives CDR1 LGHDT, CDR2 YNNKEL (reference sequence). CDR3 bases: TGTGCCAGCAGCCAATTGCAACTCGAAAAACTGTTTTTT. This translates into CASSQLQLEKLFF.

This chain links TRBV4-3 with TRBJ1-3; D unresolved. Per germline, CDR1 LGHNA and CDR2 YSLEER. The length of the CDR3 is 13 residues. The V gene lost 0 bases and the J gene lost 8 bases, with 8 bases spanning the gap. This chain's CDR3 is CASSQDLRDTIYF. The CDR3 nucleotides read TGCGCCAGCAGCCAAGATCTCCGAGACACCATATATTTT.

The chain is built from TRBV7-9 and TRBJ1-4, with unresolved D. V dropped 0 bases and J dropped 12 bases, with 11 bases sitting between them. The CDR3 contains 13 residues. Germline CDR1 reads SEHNR; CDR2 reads FQNEAQ (reference sequence). In DNA form, the CDR3 reads TGTGCCAGCAGCTTAGCGGTTGGGAGGGAACTGTTTTTT. Amino acid sequence: CASSLAVGRELFF.

The V call is TRBV11-2, the J call TRBJ2-7; tentative D call: TRBD1 (5 bases). Germline V gene data show CDR1 as SGHAT and CDR2 as FQNNGV. The CDR3 is 18 residues long. V was shortened by 1 base and J by 1 base, with 20 bases between the two germline ends. Written as DNA, the CDR3 is TGTGCCAGCAGCTTAGCTGGTACGTGGCAGGGTAGATCCTACGAGCAGTACTTC. Translation gives CASSLAGTWQGRSYEQYF. Based on the CDR3 plus reference TRBV11-2 and TRBJ2-7, the full variable domain is EAGVAQSPRYKIIEKRQSVAFWCNPISGHATLYWYQQILGQGPKLLIQFQNNGVVDDSQLPKDRFSAERLKGVDSTLKIQPAKLEDSAVYLCASSLAGTWQGRSYEQYFGPGTRLTVT.

V and J are TRBV6-1 and TRBJ1-4; TRBD1 matches 8 bases. V was pared by 0 bases and J by 4 bases, with 4 bases of the junction left unmatched. Germline CDR1 and CDR2: MNHNS and SASEGT. This CDR3 is 16 amino acids long. CDR3: CASSEALGQGNEKLFF. CDR3 in DNA: TGTGCCAGCAGTGAAGCCTTAGGACAGGGTAATGAAAAACTGTTTTTT.

The genes are TRBV7-9 and TRBJ1-2; no clear D gene. In germline, CDR1 is SEHNR, CDR2 FQNEAQ (reference sequence). CDR3 size: 14 residues. V gave up 6 bases and J gave up 0 bases, with 11 bases separating them. The CDR3 DNA reads TGTGCCAGCAGAATATCGAGCGCTAACTATGGCTACACCTTC. Residues: CASRISSANYGYTF.

This clone was counted a single time. The V and J genes are TRBV6-6 and TRBJ2-1; possibly TRBD2 for D (5 bases). The V gene's germline CDR1 is MNHNY and CDR2 SVGAGI (reference sequence). CDR3 size: 14 residues. Trimming took off 4 bases at V and 6 bases at J, with 13 bases between the two ends. CDR3 coding DNA: TGTGCCAGCAGTTTAACCGGAGGAGGCAATGAGCAGTTCTTC. Its protein is CASSLTGGGNEQFF.

This sequence joins TRBV9 and TRBJ2-7; 7 bases map to TRBD2. The CDR3 is 14 residues long. Germline V gene sequence: CDR1 SGDLS, CDR2 YYNGEE. Losses at the gene ends were 1 base for V and 7 bases for J; bases not matched to a gene: 8. CDR3: CASSVNGGTGEQYF. The CDR3, as DNA: TGTGCCAGCAGCGTAAACGGGGGGACGGGGGAGCAGTACTTC. Together with reference TRBV9 and TRBJ2-7, the CDR3 gives the full variable domain: DSGVTQTPKHLITATGQRVTLRCSPRSGDLSVYWYQQSLDQGLQFLIQYYNGEERAKGNILERFSAQQFPDLHSELNLSSLELGDSALYFCASSVNGGTGEQYFGPGTRLTVT.

J is TRBJ1-5 and V is TRBV2; 11 positions agree with TRBD1. Germline V gene sequence: CDR1 SNHLY, CDR2 FYNNEI. V lost 6 bases to trimming and J lost 3 bases; unmatched junction nucleotides: 10. The CDR3 consists of 17 residues. CDR3 nucleotide sequence: TGTGCCAGCAGCGGACAGGGGGCGACCGCTTACAATCAGCCCCAGCATTTT. Residues: CASSGQGATAYNQPQHF.

This clone showed up just once. The chain couples TRBV4-3 to TRBJ2-1; 7 nucleotides line up with TRBD2. This CDR3 is built from 17 residues. Germline CDR1 LGHNA, CDR2 YSLEER. V trimming: 0 bases; J trimming: 5 bases; junction bases outside the gene matches: 10. The DNA for the CDR3 is TGCGCCAGCAGCCAAGAGCCGGGAGGATGGGAGGACAATGAGCAGTTCTTC. Protein: CASSQEPGGWEDNEQFF.

The gene calls are TRBV14 and TRBJ1-4, with 10 positions matching TRBD1. The CDR3 contains 19 residues. CDR1 SGHDN and CDR2 FVKESK come from the germline V gene. V shed 0 bases, J shed 4 bases, and the junction held 11 bases outside the gene matches. Here the CDR3 reads CASSQDGLTGGNGNEKLFF. The CDR3 DNA reads TGTGCCAGCAGCCAAGATGGTCTGACAGGGGGCAATGGTAATGAAAAACTGTTTTTT.

The V and J genes are TRBV9 and TRBJ2-1, with TRBD2 identical over 11 bases. Trimming cost V 1 base and J 5 bases; bases outside gene matches: 14. There are 19 residues in the CDR3. Germline values: CDR1 SGDLS, CDR2 YYNGEE. CDR3 amino acids: CASSVSLIAGGRTDNEQFF. DNA for the CDR3: TGTGCCAGCAGCGTATCCTTAATAGCGGGGGGGAGGACCGACAATGAGCAGTTCTTC.

This clone has a single count. The J gene is TRBJ1-2, the V gene TRBV12-3 or TRBV12-4, with D unclear. V lost 3 bases to trimming and J lost 8 bases, with 13 bases between them. This CDR3 has 13 residues. The CDR3 DNA sequence: TGTGCCAGCAGTTTCGGCAGAGAGGGCGGCTACACCTTC. This sequence encodes CASSFGREGGYTF.

The chain recombines TRBV3-1 (or the pseudogene TRBV3-2) with TRBJ2-2; 8 positions match TRBD2. Trimming removed 4 bases from V and 6 bases from J; junction bases left unmatched: 4. Germline V lookup: CDR1 LGHDT, CDR2 YNNKEL (reference sequence). This CDR3 is built from 14 residues. DNA for the CDR3: TGTGCCAGCAGCCCCCGGGGGGGGGCCGGGGAGCTGTTTTTT. Translating gives CASSPRGGAGELFF.

This chain links TRBV9 with TRBJ2-7; 7 nucleotides match TRBD2. V shed 3 bases, J shed 1 base, and the junction held 7 bases outside the gene matches. Per the germline V gene, CDR1 is SGDLS and CDR2 is YYNGEE. CDR3 length equals 15 residues. The CDR3 coding sequence is TGTGCCAGCAGCGAAGAAGCGGGGCATTCCTACGAGCAGTACTTC. Translation: CASSEEAGHSYEQYF.

In this sample, this clone turned up once. The chain uses TRBV6-5 and TRBJ1-1; TRBD1 matches 9 bases. The CDR3 extends over 14 amino acids. V lost 2 bases and J lost 6; bases outside the gene matches: 4. Looked up from germline, CDR1 is MNHEY and CDR2 is SVGAGI. CDR3 in DNA: TGTGCCAGCAGTTACGGACAGGGGTTGTCTGAAGCTTTCTTT. Residues: CASSYGQGLSEAFF.

The gene calls are TRBV4-3 and TRBJ2-3, with D tentatively TRBD2 (5 bases). The CDR3 extends over 14 amino acids. Germline lookup yields CDR1 LGHNA and CDR2 YSLEER. V was trimmed by 4 bases and J by 0 bases, leaving 8 bases between them. The CDR3 region has the DNA TGCGCCAGCAGCCGGACGGGAAGCACAGATACGCAGTATTTT. This gives the protein CASSRTGSTDTQYF.